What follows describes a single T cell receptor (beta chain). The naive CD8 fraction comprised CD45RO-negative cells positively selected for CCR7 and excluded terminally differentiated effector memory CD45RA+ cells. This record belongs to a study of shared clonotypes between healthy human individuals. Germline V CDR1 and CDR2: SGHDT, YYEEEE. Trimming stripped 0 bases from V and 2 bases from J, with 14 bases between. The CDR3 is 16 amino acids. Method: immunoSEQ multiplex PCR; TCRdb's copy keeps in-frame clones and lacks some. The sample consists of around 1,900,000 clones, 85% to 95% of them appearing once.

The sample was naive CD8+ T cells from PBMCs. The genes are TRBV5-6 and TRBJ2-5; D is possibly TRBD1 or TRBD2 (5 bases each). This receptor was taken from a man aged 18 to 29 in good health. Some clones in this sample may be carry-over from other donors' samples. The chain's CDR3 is CASSLGGGTHQETQYF. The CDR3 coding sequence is TGTGCCAGCAGCTTGGGTGGGGGAACTCATCAAGAGACCCAGTACTTC.